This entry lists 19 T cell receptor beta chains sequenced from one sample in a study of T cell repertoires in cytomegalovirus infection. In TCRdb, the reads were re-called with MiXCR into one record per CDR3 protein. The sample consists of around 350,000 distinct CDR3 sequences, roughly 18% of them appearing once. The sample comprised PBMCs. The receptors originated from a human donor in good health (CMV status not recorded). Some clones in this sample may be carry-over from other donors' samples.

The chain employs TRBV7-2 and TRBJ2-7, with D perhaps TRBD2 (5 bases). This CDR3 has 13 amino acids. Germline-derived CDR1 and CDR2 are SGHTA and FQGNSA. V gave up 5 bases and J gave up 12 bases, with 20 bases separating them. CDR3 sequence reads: CASSRDRSGGLYF. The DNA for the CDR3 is TGTGCCAGCAGCCGTGACCGGTCAGGCGGGCTGTACTTC.

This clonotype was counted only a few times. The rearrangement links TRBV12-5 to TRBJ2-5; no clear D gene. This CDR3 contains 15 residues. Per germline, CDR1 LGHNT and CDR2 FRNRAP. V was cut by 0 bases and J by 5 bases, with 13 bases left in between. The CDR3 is CASGLVPQEGETQYF. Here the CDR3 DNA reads TGTGCTAGTGGTTTGGTTCCGCAGGAAGGGGAGACCCAGTACTTC.

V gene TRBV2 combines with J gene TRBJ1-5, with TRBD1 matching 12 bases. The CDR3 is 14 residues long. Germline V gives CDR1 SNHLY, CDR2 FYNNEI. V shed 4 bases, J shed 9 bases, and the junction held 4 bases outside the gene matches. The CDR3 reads CASSGGTGGPPQHF. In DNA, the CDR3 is TGTGCCAGCAGTGGAGGGACAGGGGGCCCGCCCCAGCATTTT.

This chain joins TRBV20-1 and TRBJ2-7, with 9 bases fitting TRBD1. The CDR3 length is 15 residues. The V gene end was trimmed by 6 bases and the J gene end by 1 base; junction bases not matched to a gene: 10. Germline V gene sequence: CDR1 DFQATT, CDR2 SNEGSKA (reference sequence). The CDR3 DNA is TGCAGTGCCTTAGAGACCGACAGGGGGTCCTACGAGCAGTACTTC. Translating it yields CSALETDRGSYEQYF.

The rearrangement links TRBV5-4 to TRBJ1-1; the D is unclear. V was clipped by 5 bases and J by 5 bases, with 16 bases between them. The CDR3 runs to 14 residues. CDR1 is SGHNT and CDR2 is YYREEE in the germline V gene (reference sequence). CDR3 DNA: TGTGCCAGCAGAGCGACCGGGTCCCGGACTGAAGCTTTCTTT. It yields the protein CASRATGSRTEAFF.

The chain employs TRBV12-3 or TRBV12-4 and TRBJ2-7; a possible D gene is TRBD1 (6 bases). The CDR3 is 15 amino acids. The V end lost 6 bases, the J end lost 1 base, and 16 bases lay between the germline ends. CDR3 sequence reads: CASRLGGTLSYEQYF. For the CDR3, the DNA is TGTGCCAGCAGGTTGGGTGGGACACTTTCCTACGAGCAGTACTTC.

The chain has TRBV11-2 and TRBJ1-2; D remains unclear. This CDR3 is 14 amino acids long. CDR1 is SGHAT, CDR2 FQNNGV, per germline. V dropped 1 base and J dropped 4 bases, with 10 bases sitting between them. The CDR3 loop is CASSLGWASYGYTF. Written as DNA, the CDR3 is TGTGCCAGCAGCTTAGGATGGGCAAGCTATGGCTACACCTTC.

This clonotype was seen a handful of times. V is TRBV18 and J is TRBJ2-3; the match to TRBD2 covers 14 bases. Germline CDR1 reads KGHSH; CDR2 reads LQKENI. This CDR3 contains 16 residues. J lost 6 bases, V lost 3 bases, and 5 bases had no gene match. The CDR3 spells CASSPGLAGVGDTQYF. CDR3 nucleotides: TGTGCCAGCTCACCGGGACTAGCGGGAGTGGGGGATACGCAGTATTTT.

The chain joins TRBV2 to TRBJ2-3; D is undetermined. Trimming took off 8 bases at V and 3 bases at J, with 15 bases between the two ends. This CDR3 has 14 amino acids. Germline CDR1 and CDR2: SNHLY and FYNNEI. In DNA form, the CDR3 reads TGTGCCAGCCGCCCGGCAGAGATAACAGATACGCAGTATTTT. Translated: CASRPAEITDTQYF.

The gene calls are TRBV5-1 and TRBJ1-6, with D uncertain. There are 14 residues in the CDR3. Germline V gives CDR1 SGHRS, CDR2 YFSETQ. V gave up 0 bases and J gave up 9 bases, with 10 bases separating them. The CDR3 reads CASSLEGPGSPLHF. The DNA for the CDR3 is TGCGCCAGCAGCTTGGAGGGTCCCGGTTCACCCCTCCACTTT.

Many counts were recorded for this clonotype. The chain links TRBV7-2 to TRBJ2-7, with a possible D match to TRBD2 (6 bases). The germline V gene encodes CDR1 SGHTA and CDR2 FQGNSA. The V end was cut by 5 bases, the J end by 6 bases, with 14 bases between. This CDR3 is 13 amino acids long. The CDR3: CASSPRRRGEQYF. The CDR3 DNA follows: TGTGCCAGCAGCCCCCGGAGGAGGGGCGAGCAGTACTTC.

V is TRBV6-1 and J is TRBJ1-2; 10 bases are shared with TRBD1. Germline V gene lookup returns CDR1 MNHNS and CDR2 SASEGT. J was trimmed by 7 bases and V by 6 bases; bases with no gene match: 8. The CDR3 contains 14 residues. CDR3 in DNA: TGTGCCAGCAGGAAGGGACAGGGGAGCAGTGGCTACACCTTC. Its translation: CASRKGQGSSGYTF.

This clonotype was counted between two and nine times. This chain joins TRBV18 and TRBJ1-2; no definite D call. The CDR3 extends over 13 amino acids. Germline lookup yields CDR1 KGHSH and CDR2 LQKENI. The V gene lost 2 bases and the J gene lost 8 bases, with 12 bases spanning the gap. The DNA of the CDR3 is TGTGCCAGCTCACCAGATTTGGTTGGAGGCTACACCTTC. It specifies CASSPDLVGGYTF. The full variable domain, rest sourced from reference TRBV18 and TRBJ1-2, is NAGVMQNPRHLVRRRGQEARLRCSPMKGHSHVYWYRQLPEEGLKFMVYLQKENIIDESGMPKERFSAEFPKEGPSILRIQQVVRGDSAAYFCASSPDLVGGYTFGSGTRLTVV.

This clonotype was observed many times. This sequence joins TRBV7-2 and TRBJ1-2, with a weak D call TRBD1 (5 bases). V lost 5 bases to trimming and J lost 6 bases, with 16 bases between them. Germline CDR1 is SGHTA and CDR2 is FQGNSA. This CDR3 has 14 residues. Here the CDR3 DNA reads TGTGCCAGCAGCATCGGGAGCAGGGTGAATGGCTACACCTTC. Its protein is CASSIGSRVNGYTF.

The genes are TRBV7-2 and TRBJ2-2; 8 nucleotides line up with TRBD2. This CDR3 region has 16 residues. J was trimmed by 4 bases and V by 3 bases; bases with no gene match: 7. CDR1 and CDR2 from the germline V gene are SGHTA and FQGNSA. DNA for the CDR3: TGTGCCAGCAGCTTTGGCAGCGGGGGCCTCACCGGGGAGCTGTTTTTT. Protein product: CASSFGSGGLTGELFF.

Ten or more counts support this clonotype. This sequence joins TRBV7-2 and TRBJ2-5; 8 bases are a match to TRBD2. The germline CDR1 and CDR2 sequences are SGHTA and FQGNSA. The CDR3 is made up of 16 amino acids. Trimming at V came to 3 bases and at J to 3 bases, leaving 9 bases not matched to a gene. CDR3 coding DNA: TGTGCCAGCAGCTTTAGCCCGGGAGCGGGGGAAGAGACCCAGTACTTC. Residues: CASSFSPGAGEETQYF. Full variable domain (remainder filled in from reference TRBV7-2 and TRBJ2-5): GAGVSQSPSNKVTEKGKDVELRCDPISGHTALYWYRQSLGQGLEFLIYFQGNSAPDKSGLPSDRFSAERTGGSVSTLTIQRTQQEDSAVYLCASSFSPGAGEETQYFGPGTRLLVL.

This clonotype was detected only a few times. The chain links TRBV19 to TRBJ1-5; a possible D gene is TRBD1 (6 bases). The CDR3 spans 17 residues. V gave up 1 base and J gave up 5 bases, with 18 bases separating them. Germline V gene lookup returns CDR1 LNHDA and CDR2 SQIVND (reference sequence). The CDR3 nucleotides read TGTGCCAGTAGTATAGGCCTCGGGACACCTTCCTATCAGCCCCAGCATTTT. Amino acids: CASSIGLGTPSYQPQHF.

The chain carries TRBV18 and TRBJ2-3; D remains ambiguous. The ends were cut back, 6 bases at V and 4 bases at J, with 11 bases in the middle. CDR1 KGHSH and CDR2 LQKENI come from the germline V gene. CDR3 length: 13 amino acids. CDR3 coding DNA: TGTGCCAGCTCTTTCGCTGAGCCAGATACGCAGTATTTT. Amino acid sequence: CASSFAEPDTQYF.

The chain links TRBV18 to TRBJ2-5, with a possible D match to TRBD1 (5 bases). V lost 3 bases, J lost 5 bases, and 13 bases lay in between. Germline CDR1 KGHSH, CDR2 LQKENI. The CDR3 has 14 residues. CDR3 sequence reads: CASSPPSGAETQYF. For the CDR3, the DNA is TGTGCCAGCTCACCCCCCTCTGGGGCCGAGACCCAGTACTTC.